This TCR beta chain was found in a study of CD8+ T cells in alopecia areata. Study information: A 6-month off-drug phase came after tofacitinib, which had lasted 6 to 18 months.

On this clone: Antigen specificity is unknown.

Study-level results: A great number of expanded lesional clones endured in scalp and blood during tofacitinib. Affected scalp, especially in alopecia totalis/universalis, had a higher clonality than normal scalp did.

The V segment lost 6 bases and the J segment 8 bases; nucleotides outside the gene matches: 15. The CDR3 loop spans 15 amino acids. Per germline, CDR1 LGHNT and CDR2 FRNRAP. As the sequencing template, cDNA was produced by extracting RNA and reverse transcribing it. Using immunoSEQ multiplex PCR, the repertoire was profiled, and TCRdb retains in-frame clones only, with some absent. The sample lists over 150,000 clones; 55% to 70% were seen once. The treatment here: oral pan-JAK inhibitor, 5-10 mg twice daily. Collected material from alopecia areata patients comprised lesional scalp punch biopsies and peripheral blood.

The rearrangement uses TRBV12-5 and TRBJ1-1; 7 positions match TRBD1. This clonotype was obtained from a human donor with alopecia areata. Material: CD4+ T cells sorted from blood, obtained at week 4, from a patient treated with tofacitinib. The CDR3 DNA sequence: TGTGCTAGTGGGCGAGGGGGCCCGGGAAGAGAGGAAGCTTTCTTT. Its protein product is CASGRGGPGREEAFF.